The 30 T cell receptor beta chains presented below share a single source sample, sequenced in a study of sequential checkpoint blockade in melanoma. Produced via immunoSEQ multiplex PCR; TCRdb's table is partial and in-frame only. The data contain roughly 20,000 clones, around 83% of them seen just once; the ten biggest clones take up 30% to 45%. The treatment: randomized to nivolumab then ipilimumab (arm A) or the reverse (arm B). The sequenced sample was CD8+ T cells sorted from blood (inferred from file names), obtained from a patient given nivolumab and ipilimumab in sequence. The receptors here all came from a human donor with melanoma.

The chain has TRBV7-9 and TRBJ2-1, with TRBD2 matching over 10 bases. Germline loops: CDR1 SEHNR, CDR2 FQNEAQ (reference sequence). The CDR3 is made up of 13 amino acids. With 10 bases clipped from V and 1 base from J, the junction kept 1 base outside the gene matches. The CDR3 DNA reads TGTGCCACGGGACTAGCGTCCTACAATGAGCAGTTCTTC. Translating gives CATGLASYNEQFF.

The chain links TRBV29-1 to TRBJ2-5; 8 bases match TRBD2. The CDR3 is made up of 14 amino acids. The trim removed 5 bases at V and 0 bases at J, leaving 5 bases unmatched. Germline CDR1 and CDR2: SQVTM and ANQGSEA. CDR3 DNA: TGCAGCGTTATGGGTAGCGGGGACCAAGAGACCCAGTACTTC. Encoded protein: CSVMGSGDQETQYF.

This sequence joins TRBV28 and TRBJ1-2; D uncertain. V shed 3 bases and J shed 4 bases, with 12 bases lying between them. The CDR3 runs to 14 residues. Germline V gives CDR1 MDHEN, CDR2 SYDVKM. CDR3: CASSFWRESYGYTF. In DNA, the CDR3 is TGTGCCAGCAGTTTTTGGAGAGAGAGCTATGGCTACACCTTC.

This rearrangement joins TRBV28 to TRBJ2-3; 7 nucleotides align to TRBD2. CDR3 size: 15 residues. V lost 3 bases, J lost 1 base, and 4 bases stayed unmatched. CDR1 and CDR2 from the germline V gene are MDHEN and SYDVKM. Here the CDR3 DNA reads TGTGCCAGCAGTTTCTTCACTAGCGGCACAGATACGCAGTATTTT. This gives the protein CASSFFTSGTDTQYF.

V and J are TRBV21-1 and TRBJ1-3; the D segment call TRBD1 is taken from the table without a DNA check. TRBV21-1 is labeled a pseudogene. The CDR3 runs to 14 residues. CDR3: CASRAGQGRDTIYF. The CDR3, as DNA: TGTGCCAGCAGGGCGGGACAGGGGCGGGACACCATATATTTT.

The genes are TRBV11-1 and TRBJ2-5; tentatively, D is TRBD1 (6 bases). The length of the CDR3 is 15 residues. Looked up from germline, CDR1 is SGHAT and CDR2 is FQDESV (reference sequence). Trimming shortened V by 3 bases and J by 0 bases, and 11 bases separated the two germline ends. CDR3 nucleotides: TGTGCCAGCAGCTTTTGGGCAGGGGACCAAGAGACCCAGTACTTC. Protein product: CASSFWAGDQETQYF. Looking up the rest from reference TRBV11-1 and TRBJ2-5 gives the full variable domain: EAEVAQSPRYKITEKSQAVAFWCDPISGHATLYWYRQILGQGPELLVQFQDESVVDDSQLPKDRFSAERLKGVDSTLKIQPAELGDSAMYLCASSFWAGDQETQYFGPGTRLLVL.

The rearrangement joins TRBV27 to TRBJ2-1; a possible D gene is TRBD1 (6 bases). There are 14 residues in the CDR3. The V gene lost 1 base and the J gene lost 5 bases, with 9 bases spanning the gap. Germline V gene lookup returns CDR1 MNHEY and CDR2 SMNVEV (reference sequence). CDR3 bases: TGTGCCAGCAGTTTATTGGGACACAACAATGAGCAGTTCTTC. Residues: CASSLLGHNNEQFF.

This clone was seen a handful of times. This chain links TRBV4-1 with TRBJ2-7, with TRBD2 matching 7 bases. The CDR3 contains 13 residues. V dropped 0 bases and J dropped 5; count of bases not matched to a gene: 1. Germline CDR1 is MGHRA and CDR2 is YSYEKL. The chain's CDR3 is CASSQEGGDEQYF. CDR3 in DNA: TGCGCCAGCAGCCAAGAGGGAGGGGACGAGCAGTACTTC.

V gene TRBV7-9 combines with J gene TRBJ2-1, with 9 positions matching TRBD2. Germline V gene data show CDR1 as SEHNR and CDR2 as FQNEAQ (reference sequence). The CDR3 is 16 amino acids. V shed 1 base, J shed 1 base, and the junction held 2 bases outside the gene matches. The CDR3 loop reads CASSLGGLASYNEQFF. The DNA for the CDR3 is TGTGCCAGCAGCTTAGGCGGACTAGCGTCCTACAATGAGCAGTTCTTC.

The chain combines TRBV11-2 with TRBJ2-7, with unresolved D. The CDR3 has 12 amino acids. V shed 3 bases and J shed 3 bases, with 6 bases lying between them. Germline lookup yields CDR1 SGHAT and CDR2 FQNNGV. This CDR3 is CASSFRGYEQYF. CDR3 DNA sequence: TGTGCCAGCAGCTTCAGAGGCTACGAGCAGTACTTC. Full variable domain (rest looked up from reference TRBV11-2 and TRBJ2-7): EAGVAQSPRYKIIEKRQSVAFWCNPISGHATLYWYQQILGQGPKLLIQFQNNGVVDDSQLPKDRFSAERLKGVDSTLKIQPAKLEDSAVYLCASSFRGYEQYFGPGTRLTVT.

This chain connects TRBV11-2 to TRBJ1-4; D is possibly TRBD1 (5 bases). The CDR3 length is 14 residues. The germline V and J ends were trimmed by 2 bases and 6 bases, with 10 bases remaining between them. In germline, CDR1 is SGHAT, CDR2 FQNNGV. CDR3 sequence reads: CASSLTGGYEKLFF. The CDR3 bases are TGTGCCAGCAGCTTAACGGGGGGGTATGAAAAACTGTTTTTT.

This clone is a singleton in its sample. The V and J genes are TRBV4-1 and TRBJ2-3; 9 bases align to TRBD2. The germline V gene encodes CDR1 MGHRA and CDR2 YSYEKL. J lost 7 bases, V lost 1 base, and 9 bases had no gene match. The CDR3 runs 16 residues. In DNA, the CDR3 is TGCGCCAGCAGCCAAGTTCGGGGCCTAGCGGGGTATACGCAGTATTTT. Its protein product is CASSQVRGLAGYTQYF.

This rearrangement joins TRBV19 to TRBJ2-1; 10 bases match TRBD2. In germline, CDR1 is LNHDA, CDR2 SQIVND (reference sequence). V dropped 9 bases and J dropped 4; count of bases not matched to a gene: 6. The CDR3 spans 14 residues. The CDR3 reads CASVAGGRYNEQFF. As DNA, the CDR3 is TGTGCCAGCGTAGCGGGGGGCCGTTACAATGAGCAGTTCTTC.

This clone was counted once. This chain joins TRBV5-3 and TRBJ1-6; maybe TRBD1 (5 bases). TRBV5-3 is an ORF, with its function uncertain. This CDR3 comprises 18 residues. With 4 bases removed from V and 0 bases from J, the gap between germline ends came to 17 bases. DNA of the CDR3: TGTGCCAGAAGCCTCCTTGACAGTACGGGCTCCTATAATTCACCCCTCCACTTT. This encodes CARSLLDSTGSYNSPLHF.

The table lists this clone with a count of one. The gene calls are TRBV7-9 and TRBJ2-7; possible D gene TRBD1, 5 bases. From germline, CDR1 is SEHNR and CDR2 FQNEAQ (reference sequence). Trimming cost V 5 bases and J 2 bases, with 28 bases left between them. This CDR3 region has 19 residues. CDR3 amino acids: CASSPQGRSHTVEAYEQYF. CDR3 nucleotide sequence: TGTGCCAGCAGCCCCCAGGGCAGAAGTCATACCGTCGAGGCCTACGAGCAGTACTTC.

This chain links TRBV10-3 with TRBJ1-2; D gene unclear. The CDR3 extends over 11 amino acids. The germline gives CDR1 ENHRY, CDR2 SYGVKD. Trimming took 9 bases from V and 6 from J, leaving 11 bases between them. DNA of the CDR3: TGTGCCATAAAACAAGTGGATGGCTACACCTTC. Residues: CAIKQVDGYTF.

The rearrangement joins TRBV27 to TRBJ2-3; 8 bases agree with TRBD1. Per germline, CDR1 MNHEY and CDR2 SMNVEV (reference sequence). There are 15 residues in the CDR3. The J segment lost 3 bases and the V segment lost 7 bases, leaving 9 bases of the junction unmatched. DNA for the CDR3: TGTGCCAGCACCTATGGACAGGGTAGTACAGATACGCAGTATTTT. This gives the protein CASTYGQGSTDTQYF.

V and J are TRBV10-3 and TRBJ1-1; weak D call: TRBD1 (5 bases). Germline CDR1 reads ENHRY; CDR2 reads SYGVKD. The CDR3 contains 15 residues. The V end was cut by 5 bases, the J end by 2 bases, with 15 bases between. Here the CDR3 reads CAISTDPGLNTEAFF. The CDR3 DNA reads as TGTGCCATCAGTACAGACCCAGGGTTAAACACTGAAGCTTTCTTT.

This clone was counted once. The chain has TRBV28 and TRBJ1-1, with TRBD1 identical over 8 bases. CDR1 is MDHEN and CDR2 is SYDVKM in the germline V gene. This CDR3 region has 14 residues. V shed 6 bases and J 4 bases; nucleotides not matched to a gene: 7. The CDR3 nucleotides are TGTGCCAGCAGGGGCAGGGGGCCTCGCACTGAAGCTTTCTTT. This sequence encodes CASRGRGPRTEAFF.

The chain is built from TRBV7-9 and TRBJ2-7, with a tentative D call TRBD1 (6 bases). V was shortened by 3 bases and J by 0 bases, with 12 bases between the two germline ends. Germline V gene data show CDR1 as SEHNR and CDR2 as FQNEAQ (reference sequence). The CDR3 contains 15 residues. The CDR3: CASSLTGPSSYEQYF. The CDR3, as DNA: TGTGCCAGCAGCTTGACAGGACCTTCCTCCTACGAGCAGTACTTC. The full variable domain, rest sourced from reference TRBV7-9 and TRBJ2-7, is DTGVSQNPRHKITKRGQNVTFRCDPISEHNRLYWYRQTLGQGPEFLTYFQNEAQLEKSRLLSDRFSAERPKGSFSTLEIQRTEQGDSAMYLCASSLTGPSSYEQYFGPGTRLTVT.

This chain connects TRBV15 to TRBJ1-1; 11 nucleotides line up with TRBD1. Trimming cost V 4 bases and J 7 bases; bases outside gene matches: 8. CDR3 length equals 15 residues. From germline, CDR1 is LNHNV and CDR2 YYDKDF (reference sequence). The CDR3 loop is CATSNRDRGTDEAFF. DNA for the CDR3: TGTGCCACCAGCAACCGGGACAGGGGGACCGATGAAGCTTTCTTT.

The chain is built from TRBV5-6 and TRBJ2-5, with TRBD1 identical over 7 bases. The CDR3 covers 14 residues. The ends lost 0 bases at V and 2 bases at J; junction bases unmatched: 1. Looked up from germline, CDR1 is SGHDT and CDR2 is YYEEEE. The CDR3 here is CASSLGDSQETQYF. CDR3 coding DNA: TGTGCCAGCAGCTTGGGGGACAGTCAAGAGACCCAGTACTTC.

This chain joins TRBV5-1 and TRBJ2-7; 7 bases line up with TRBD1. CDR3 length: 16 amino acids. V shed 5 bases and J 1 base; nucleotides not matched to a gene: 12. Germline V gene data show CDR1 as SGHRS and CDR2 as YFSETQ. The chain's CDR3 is CASSTTGTVFSYEQYF. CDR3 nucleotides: TGCGCCAGCAGTACAACCGGGACAGTATTTTCCTACGAGCAGTACTTC.

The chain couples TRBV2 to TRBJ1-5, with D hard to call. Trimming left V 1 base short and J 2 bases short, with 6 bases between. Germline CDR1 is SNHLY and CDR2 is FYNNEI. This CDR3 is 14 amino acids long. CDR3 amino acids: CASSEVVGNQPQHF. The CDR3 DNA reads TGTGCCAGCAGTGAAGTCGTAGGCAATCAGCCCCAGCATTTT. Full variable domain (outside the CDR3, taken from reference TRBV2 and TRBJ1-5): EPEVTQTPSHQVTQMGQEVILRCVPISNHLYFYWYRQILGQKVEFLVSFYNNEISEKSEIFDDQFSVERPDGSNFTLKIRSTKLEDSAMYFCASSEVVGNQPQHFGDGTRLSIL.

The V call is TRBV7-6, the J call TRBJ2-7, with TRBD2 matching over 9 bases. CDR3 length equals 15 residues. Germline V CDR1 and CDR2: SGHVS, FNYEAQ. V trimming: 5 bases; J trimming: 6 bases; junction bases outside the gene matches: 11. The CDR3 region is CASSPGVAGVLEQYF. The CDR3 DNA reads TGTGCCAGCAGCCCGGGGGTAGCGGGAGTCCTCGAGCAGTACTTC.

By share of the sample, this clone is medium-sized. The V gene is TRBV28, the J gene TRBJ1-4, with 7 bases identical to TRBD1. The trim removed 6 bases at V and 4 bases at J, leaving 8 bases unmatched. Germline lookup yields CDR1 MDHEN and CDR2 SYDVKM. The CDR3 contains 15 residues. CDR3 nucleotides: TGTGCCAGCAGGCAAGAGGACAGGCTTAATGAAAAACTGTTTTTT. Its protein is CASRQEDRLNEKLFF.

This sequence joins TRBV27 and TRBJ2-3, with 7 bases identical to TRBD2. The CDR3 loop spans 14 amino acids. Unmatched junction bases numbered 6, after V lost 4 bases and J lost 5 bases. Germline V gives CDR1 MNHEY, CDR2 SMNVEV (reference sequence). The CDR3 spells CASSSAGEGDTQYF. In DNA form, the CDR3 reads TGTGCCAGCAGTTCTGCGGGGGAGGGAGATACGCAGTATTTT.

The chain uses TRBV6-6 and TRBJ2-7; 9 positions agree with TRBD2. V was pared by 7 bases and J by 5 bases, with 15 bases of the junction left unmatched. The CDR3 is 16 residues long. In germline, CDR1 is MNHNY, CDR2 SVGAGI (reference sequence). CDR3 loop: CASTGGGASPYDEQYF. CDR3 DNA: TGTGCCAGCACCGGCGGGGGGGCCTCCCCCTACGACGAGCAGTACTTC.

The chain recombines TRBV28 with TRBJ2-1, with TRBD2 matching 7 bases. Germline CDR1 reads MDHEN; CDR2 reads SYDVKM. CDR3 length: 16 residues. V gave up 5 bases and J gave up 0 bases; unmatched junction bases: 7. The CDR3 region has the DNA TGTGCCAGCAGTCCATCAGCGGGAAGCTCCTACAATGAGCAGTTCTTC. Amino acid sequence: CASSPSAGSSYNEQFF.

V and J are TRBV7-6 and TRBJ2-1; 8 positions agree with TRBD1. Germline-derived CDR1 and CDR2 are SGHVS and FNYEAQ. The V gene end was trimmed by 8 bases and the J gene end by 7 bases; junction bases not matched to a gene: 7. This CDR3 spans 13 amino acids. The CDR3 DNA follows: TGTGCCAGCGGGCAGGGGGCGCGAAATGAGCAGTTCTTC. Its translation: CASGQGARNEQFF.